Below are 15 T cell receptor beta chains sequenced from a single sample in a study of molecular identifiers for immune sequencing clone quantification (dated by TCRdb to the late 2010s). The library was built by means of PCR. The run used an Illumina HiSeq 4000. The public reads were run again by TCRdb, first through fastp at Q25 and then through MiXCR, and only productive beta chains were kept. One record per CDR3 amino acid sequence lists the most common genes and DNA. A total of more than 250,000 distinct CDR3 sequences appear in this sample, over 20% of them only once. The top ten hold approximately 0.8% of the sample. Sequenced material: naive CD8+ T cells from blood, with Jurkat cell RNA spiked in. The intended sense of this specimen's cell subset or site label: FACS-sorted CD8+CD4-CCR7+CD45RA+ naive T cells. Every receptor here comes from a human donor in good health. Some libraries in this study had Jurkat cell RNA spiked in.

The CDR3 nucleotides are TGTGCCAGCAGTTCGACCGGGGTAGCGGGACCCTACGAGCAGTACTTC. It yields the protein CASSSTGVAGPYEQYF. The V call is TRBV27, the J call TRBJ2-7, with 8 bases lining up with TRBD2. V was clipped by 4 bases and J by 2 bases; unmatched bases: 10. Germline V gene sequence: CDR1 MNHEY, CDR2 SMNVEV (reference sequence). The CDR3 extends over 16 amino acids.

This clonotype showed up just a few times. The chain recombines TRBV28 with TRBJ2-3, with 14 bases lining up with TRBD2. The germline V gene encodes CDR1 MDHEN and CDR2 SYDVKM. The trim removed 6 bases at V and 5 bases at J, leaving 10 bases unmatched. The CDR3 runs 17 residues. The CDR3 region is CASSPLGLAGVKDTQYF. The CDR3 coding sequence is TGTGCCAGCAGCCCGTTGGGACTAGCGGGAGTAAAAGATACGCAGTATTTT.

There are many counts of this clonotype. This chain links TRBV4-2 with TRBJ2-7; D is possibly TRBD1 (6 bases). V lost 3 bases, J lost 6 bases, and 21 bases lay in between. Germline assignment: CDR1 LGHNA and CDR2 YNFKEQ. This CDR3 has 16 amino acids. The CDR3 sequence: CASSHEPGQGVREQYF. The CDR3 DNA follows: TGTGCCAGCAGCCACGAACCGGGACAAGGTGTGCGCGAGCAGTACTTC.

This clonotype was seen many times. This chain connects TRBV9 to TRBJ1-1; weak D call: TRBD1 (6 bases). V was clipped by 0 bases and J by 8 bases, with 8 bases between them. CDR1 and CDR2 (germline): SGDLS, YYNGEE. CDR3 length: 12 amino acids. CDR3 region: CASSVGGREAFF. As DNA, the CDR3 is TGTGCCAGCAGCGTAGGGGGGCGAGAAGCTTTCTTT.

This clonotype appeared many times. The chain combines TRBV6-5 with TRBJ1-3, with TRBD1 matching over 7 bases. Trimming cost V 0 bases and J 7 bases; bases outside gene matches: 9. This CDR3 has 16 amino acids. Germline V gene sequence: CDR1 MNHEY, CDR2 SVGAGI. CDR3 sequence: CASSYSWDSVRNTIYF. Here the CDR3 DNA reads TGTGCCAGCAGTTACTCCTGGGACAGCGTACGGAACACCATATATTTT.

To note about this clonotype: This may be a read error: a much more frequent sequence differs by one nucleotide. The genes are TRBV5-1 and TRBJ2-7; D gene ambiguous. The germline CDR1 and CDR2 sequences are SGHRS and YFSETQ. This CDR3 is built from 14 residues. V gave up 0 bases and J gave up 5 bases, with 12 bases separating them. CDR3 DNA sequence: TGCGCCAGCAGCTTGGGGTCAGTCACCCACGAGCAGTACTTC. Its protein is CASSLGSVTHEQYF.

In this sample, this clonotype turned up many times. This chain joins TRBV27 and TRBJ2-7, with D uncertain. The length of the CDR3 is 14 residues. Germline CDR1 reads MNHEY; CDR2 reads SMNVEV (reference sequence). The ends were cut back, 4 bases at V and 0 bases at J, with 10 bases in the middle. In DNA form, the CDR3 reads TGTGCCAGCAGTTCCCGTACGGGCTCCTACGAGCAGTACTTC. This gives the protein CASSSRTGSYEQYF.

Many counts were recorded for this clonotype. The genes are TRBV13 and TRBJ2-5; TRBD2 aligns across 11 bases. Germline CDR1 PRHDT, CDR2 FYEKMQ (reference sequence). This CDR3 has 16 amino acids. Trimming at V came to 4 bases and at J to 0 bases, leaving 4 bases not matched to a gene. The CDR3 loop is CASSSGTSGYQETQYF. CDR3 DNA sequence: TGTGCCAGCAGCTCCGGGACTAGCGGTTACCAAGAGACCCAGTACTTC.

This clonotype was observed at least ten times. The V gene is TRBV20-1, the J gene TRBJ2-7; a possible D gene is TRBD1 (7 bases). V was clipped by 0 bases and J by 4 bases, with 16 bases between them. This CDR3 region has 15 residues. Looked up from germline, CDR1 is DFQATT and CDR2 is SNEGSKA (reference sequence). This CDR3 is CSARDWGDRGYEQYF. As DNA, the CDR3 is TGCAGTGCTAGAGATTGGGGGGACAGAGGATACGAGCAGTACTTC.

Turning to this clonotype: Germline and junction disagree at one end, which may indicate a read error. J is TRBJ2-7 and V is TRBV6-6; D is unclear. This CDR3 is 11 amino acids long. Germline V gene sequence: CDR1 MNHNY, CDR2 SVGAGI (reference sequence). The CDR3 loop reads CASEAANEQHF. The DNA of the CDR3 is TGTGCCAGCGAGGCAGCGAACGAACAGCACTTC.

This clonotype showed up many times. This chain's CDR3 is CASSLSGDASEAFF. The CDR3, as DNA: TGTGCCAGCAGTTTATCTGGGGATGCGTCTGAAGCTTTCTTT. The chain employs TRBV12-3 or TRBV12-4 and TRBJ1-1, with D uncertain. V shed 2 bases and J shed 6 bases, with 13 bases lying between them. This CDR3 comprises 14 residues.

A remark on this clonotype: This could be a read error, since a much larger clone is one nucleotide away. This chain uses TRBV2 with TRBJ2-2; the D gene is possibly TRBD1 (6 bases). Germline CDR1 reads SNHLY; CDR2 reads FYNNEI. The CDR3 has 18 amino acids. Trimming removed 3 bases at V and 5 bases at J, with 22 bases between. The CDR3 DNA reads TGTGCCAGCAGTGATCGGTGGACAGCTATGCACAAGACCGGGGAGCTGTTTTTT. Residues: CASSDRWTAMHKTGELFF.

The V gene is TRBV19, the J gene TRBJ2-7; the D gene is possibly TRBD1 (5 bases). The CDR3 has 15 amino acids. Trimming removed 1 base from V and 0 bases from J, with 10 bases in between. Germline CDR1 LNHDA, CDR2 SQIVND (reference sequence). CDR3: CASSIGTTGSYEQYF. Here the CDR3 DNA reads TGTGCCAGTAGTATAGGGACAACCGGCTCCTACGAGCAGTACTTC.

About this clonotype itself: This sequence may be a read error, since a much larger clone differs from it by one base. J is TRBJ1-3 and V is TRBV5-4; 8 positions match TRBD1. This CDR3 has 16 residues. Germline V lookup: CDR1 SGHNT, CDR2 YYREEE (reference sequence). The CDR3: CASSLRGQGSGNTTYF. The DNA for the CDR3 is TGTGCCAGCAGCTTGCGTGGACAGGGCTCTGGAAACACCACATATTTT.

This clonotype occurred once. A read error is likely, as this CDR3 ends without the conserved phenylalanine or tryptophan. This chain joins TRBV4-1 and TRBJ2-1; TRBD2 matches 10 bases. The V gene end was trimmed by 5 bases and the J gene end by 3 bases; junction bases not matched to a gene: 7. CDR1 and CDR2 (germline): MGHRA, YSYEKL. This CDR3 contains 16 residues. For the CDR3, the DNA is TGCGCCAGCAGCACCCATACTAGCGGGGTCTACAATGAGCAGTTCCTC. This encodes CASSTHTSGVYNEQFL.